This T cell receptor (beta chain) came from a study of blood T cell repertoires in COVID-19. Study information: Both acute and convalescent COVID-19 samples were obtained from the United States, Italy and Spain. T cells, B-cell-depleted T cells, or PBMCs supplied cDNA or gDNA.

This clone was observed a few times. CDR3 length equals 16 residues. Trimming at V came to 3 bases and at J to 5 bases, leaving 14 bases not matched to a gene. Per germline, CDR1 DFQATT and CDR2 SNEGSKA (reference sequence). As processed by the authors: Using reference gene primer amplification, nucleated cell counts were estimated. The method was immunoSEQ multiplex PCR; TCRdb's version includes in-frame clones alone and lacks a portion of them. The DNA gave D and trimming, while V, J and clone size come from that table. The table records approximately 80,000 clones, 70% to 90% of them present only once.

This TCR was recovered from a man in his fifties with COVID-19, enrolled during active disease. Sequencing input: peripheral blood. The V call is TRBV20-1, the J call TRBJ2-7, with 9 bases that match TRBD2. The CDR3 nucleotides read TGCAGTGCTAGTGCCCCGGGACTAGCCTCGGGGAACGAGCAGTACTTC. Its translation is CSASAPGLASGNEQYF.